Below, 21 T cell receptor beta chains from the same sample are listed, as sequenced in a study of radiotherapy plus CTLA-4 blockade in lung cancer. Using immunoSEQ multiplex PCR, the repertoire was profiled, and TCRdb retains in-frame clones only, with some absent. This table has roughly 90,000 clones, more than 70% appearing once. The starting material was peripheral blood, obtained from a patient treated with radiotherapy plus ipilimumab. These receptors were collected from a human donor with non-small cell lung cancer that progressed on radiotherapy plus ipilimumab.

This chain uses TRBV7-6 with TRBJ2-3, with D unresolved. CDR3 length equals 13 residues. Per germline, CDR1 SGHVS and CDR2 FNYEAQ. V was shortened by 3 bases and J by 4 bases, with 8 bases between the two germline ends. This CDR3 reads CASSFLVSDTQYF. CDR3 sequence (DNA): TGTGCCAGCAGCTTTTTAGTCTCAGATACGCAGTATTTT.

This clone was counted once. J is TRBJ2-3 and V is TRBV29-1; TRBD1 agrees at 8 bases. The CDR3 extends over 14 amino acids. V was clipped by 6 bases and J by 2 bases; unmatched bases: 7. CDR1 is SQVTM and CDR2 is ANQGSEA in the germline V gene. CDR3 loop: CSVAQGAVTDTQYF. The CDR3 region has the DNA TGCAGCGTCGCCCAGGGGGCGGTCACAGATACGCAGTATTTT.

This clone is a singleton in its sample. This chain connects TRBV7-6 to TRBJ2-1, with D perhaps assigned TRBD1 or TRBD2 (5 bases each). V shed 4 bases and J shed 7 bases, with 17 bases lying between them. CDR1 SGHVS and CDR2 FNYEAQ come from the germline V gene. The CDR3 has 15 amino acids. The CDR3 bases are TGTGCCAGCAGCTACCGAGGGGTCAATATGAATGAGCAGTTCTTC. Encoded protein: CASSYRGVNMNEQFF.

The gene calls are TRBV4-3 and TRBJ1-2, with D uncertain. Trimming left V 0 bases short and J 3 bases short, with 11 bases between. Germline CDR1 is LGHNA and CDR2 is YSLEER. The CDR3 is 15 amino acids. The CDR3 DNA is TGCGCCAGCAGCCAAGAATGGGCTGTAGACTATGGCTACACCTTC. Protein: CASSQEWAVDYGYTF.

There are a few counts of this clone. Here the CDR3 DNA reads TGTGCCAGCAGCGCACTAACAGGGGGGTCTGGGGCCAACGTCCTGACTTTC. It is translated as CASSALTGGSGANVLTF. The chain links TRBV7-9 to TRBJ2-6; 8 bases are shared with TRBD1. This CDR3 region has 17 residues. Germline V CDR1 and CDR2: SEHNR, FQNEAQ (reference sequence). With 5 bases clipped from V and 1 base from J, the junction kept 7 bases outside the gene matches.

The V and J genes are TRBV7-7 and TRBJ2-5, with TRBD1 as a possible D gene (5 bases). The CDR3 spans 13 residues. V lost 2 bases and J lost 5, with 9 bases in between. Germline V gene data show CDR1 as SSHAT and CDR2 as FNYEAQ (reference sequence). The CDR3 DNA is TGTGCCAGCAGCTTACGGCCAGGGGAGACCCAGTACTTC. It encodes CASSLRPGETQYF.

A few counts support this clone. The chain joins TRBV6-1 to TRBJ2-2; D is uncertain. This CDR3 comprises 15 residues. Germline CDR1 MNHNS, CDR2 SASEGT. V dropped 6 bases and J dropped 1 base, with 12 bases sitting between them. The CDR3 DNA follows: TGTGCCAGCAGCCTTCTTACCGGGAACACCGGGGAGCTGTTTTTT. Residues: CASSLLTGNTGELFF.

In its sample, this clone is medium-sized. This chain links TRBV11-2 with TRBJ2-6; D gene unclear. CDR3 length: 15 residues. CDR1 and CDR2 (germline): SGHAT, FQNNGV. The ends were cut back, 3 bases at V and 0 bases at J, with 6 bases in the middle. CDR3 protein: CASSFHSSGANVLTF. CDR3 nucleotide sequence: TGTGCCAGCAGCTTTCATAGCTCTGGGGCCAACGTCCTGACTTTC.

This clone was picked up many times. This chain joins TRBV9 and TRBJ1-3, with D possibly being TRBD1 (5 bases). Between the trimmed V and J ends, which lost 4 bases and 0 bases, there was a span of 17 bases. Germline V gene lookup returns CDR1 SGDLS and CDR2 YYNGEE. This CDR3 is built from 17 residues. The CDR3 protein is CASSLGGGYISGNTIYF. In DNA, the CDR3 is TGTGCCAGCAGCCTGGGGGGAGGGTACATCTCTGGAAACACCATATATTTT.

The rearrangement links TRBV28 to TRBJ1-1; D is perhaps TRBD1 (5 bases). Trimming shortened V by 5 bases and J by 8 bases, and 15 bases separated the two germline ends. This CDR3 is 13 amino acids long. The V gene's germline CDR1 is MDHEN and CDR2 SYDVKM. The CDR3 region is CASSISGAYEAFF. The CDR3 coding sequence is TGTGCCAGCAGTATCTCCGGGGCCTACGAAGCTTTCTTT.

This CDR3 is CASSLVLTTEAFF. The CDR3 coding sequence is TGTGCCAGCAGCTTAGTTTTAACCACTGAAGCTTTCTTT. This chain joins TRBV11-2 and TRBJ1-1, with D unresolved. V lost 1 base, J lost 4 bases, and 7 bases lay in between. The CDR3 spans 13 residues. Germline CDR1 is SGHAT and CDR2 is FQNNGV.

This chain links TRBV10-3 with TRBJ2-1; TRBD2 matches at 11 bases. V lost 10 bases, J lost 5 bases, and 10 bases stayed unmatched. Germline V gene sequence: CDR1 ENHRY, CDR2 SYGVKD. The length of the CDR3 is 15 residues. The CDR3 protein is CATRNVLAGDNEQFF. The DNA of the CDR3 is TGTGCCACACGAAACGTACTAGCGGGGGACAATGAGCAGTTCTTC.

The chain has TRBV28 and TRBJ1-2, with D maybe TRBD1 (5 bases). CDR1 and CDR2 from the germline V gene are MDHEN and SYDVKM. The CDR3 consists of 13 residues. The V and J ends lost 4 bases and 5 bases respectively, with 11 bases between them. Written as DNA, the CDR3 is TGTGCCAGCAGTTCCAGCCCAGGGTATGGCTACACCTTC. Translating it yields CASSSSPGYGYTF.

Only a few counts were recorded for this clone. The V and J genes are TRBV19 and TRBJ1-1, with D perhaps TRBD1 (5 bases). Trimming shortened V by 2 bases and J by 6 bases, and 10 bases separated the two germline ends. The germline V gene has CDR1 LNHDA and CDR2 SQIVND (reference sequence). The CDR3 totals 13 residues. CDR3: CASSIMDKAEAFF. As DNA, the CDR3 is TGTGCCAGTAGTATAATGGACAAAGCTGAAGCTTTCTTT.

The chain couples TRBV12-5 to TRBJ2-1; 8 positions match TRBD1. After removal of 5 bases from V and 10 bases from J, the junction contained 4 bases not matched to a gene. The CDR3 runs to 12 residues. Per germline, CDR1 LGHNT and CDR2 FRNRAP. DNA of the CDR3: TGTGCTAGTGGTCAGGGGGCCAGGGAGCAGTTCTTC. Amino acid sequence: CASGQGAREQFF.

This clone occurred a few times. The CDR3 reads CASSLEGLAGYQETQYF. In DNA, the CDR3 is TGCGCCAGCAGCTTGGAGGGACTAGCGGGGTACCAAGAGACCCAGTACTTC. V is TRBV5-1 and J is TRBJ2-5, with 13 positions matching TRBD2. Unmatched junction bases numbered 2, after V lost 0 bases and J lost 0 bases. This CDR3 contains 17 residues. Looked up from germline, CDR1 is SGHRS and CDR2 is YFSETQ.

In DNA form, the CDR3 reads TGCGCCAGCAGCCAAGAGAGGGATACGCAGTATTTT. Translating gives CASSQERDTQYF. The gene calls are TRBV4-1 and TRBJ2-3; D call uncertain. This CDR3 comprises 12 residues. V was trimmed by 0 bases and J by 6 bases, leaving 4 bases between them. Germline V CDR1 and CDR2: MGHRA, YSYEKL.

The chain is built from TRBV5-1 and TRBJ2-2; 10 positions match TRBD2. The CDR3 runs to 13 residues. The ends lost 7 bases at V and 7 bases at J; junction bases unmatched: 4. CDR1 SGHRS and CDR2 YFSETQ come from the germline V gene. The chain's CDR3 is CASGLAGVGELFF. In DNA form, the CDR3 reads TGCGCCAGCGGTCTAGCGGGGGTCGGGGAGCTGTTTTTT.

J is TRBJ2-4 and V is TRBV28, with D perhaps matching TRBD1 or TRBD2 (5 bases each). The CDR3 is 12 residues long. Germline V gives CDR1 MDHEN, CDR2 SYDVKM. With 2 bases removed from V and 9 bases from J, the gap between germline ends came to 8 bases. CDR3 amino acids: CASSLRDAIQYF. The CDR3 bases are TGTGCCAGCAGTTTACGGGACGCCATTCAGTACTTC.

The V call is TRBV5-6, the J call TRBJ2-1, with 11 bases identical to TRBD1. The CDR3 extends over 14 amino acids. The germline V gene has CDR1 SGHDT and CDR2 YYEEEE. V lost 2 bases and J lost 10; bases outside the gene matches: 5. The CDR3 here is CASSFGQGAQEQFF. CDR3 in DNA: TGTGCCAGCAGCTTCGGACAGGGGGCGCAAGAGCAGTTCTTC.

As concerns this clone: One end of the junction varies from germline; a read error may be responsible. The sample carries other DNA sequences with the same CDR3. This chain links TRBV19 with TRBJ1-2; D is possibly TRBD1 (6 bases). Germline CDR1 LNHDA, CDR2 SQIVND (reference sequence). CDR3 size: 13 residues. The CDR3 coding sequence is TGTGCCAGTAGTATAGTGGACAGCTATGGTTACACCTTC. It yields the protein CASSIVDSYGYTF.